Shown below are 12 T cell receptor beta chains from a single sample sequenced in a study of T cells expressing NK-cell markers. TCRdb re-called the 5' RACE reads and shows each CDR3 protein once, DNA omitted. This table holds over 150,000 distinct CDR3 sequences. Sequenced: blood T cells: a sorted CD56 or NKG2C T cell subset, CD4+ or CD8+ T cells, or bulk PBMC T cells (not recorded which). The receptors originated from a woman between 50 and 59 years old in good health.

This rearrangement joins TRBV29-1 to TRBJ1-1; TCRdb returns TRBD1, unconfirmable since there is no DNA. The CDR3 covers 12 residues. Germline CDR1 and CDR2: SQVTM and ANQGSEA. CDR3 in amino acids: CSVAEQGTEAFF.

The rearrangement uses TRBV7-7 and TRBJ2-4; the D gene TCRdb calls, TRBD2, cannot be checked with no DNA. Germline V gene lookup returns CDR1 SSHAT and CDR2 FNYEAQ (reference sequence). The CDR3 has 19 amino acids. This chain's CDR3 is CASSLGGTSAILAKNIQYF.

The rearrangement uses TRBV12-3 or TRBV12-4 and TRBJ2-1; the TRBD1 assignment by TCRdb is unverifiable without DNA. This CDR3 is 18 amino acids long. CDR3 residues: CASSLSQPRGERSNEQFF.

This CDR3 is CASSQTGTVTYEQYF. The rearrangement links TRBV12-3 or TRBV12-4 to TRBJ2-7; TCRdb's D call, TRBD2, is unchecked because there is no DNA. CDR3 length: 15 amino acids.

CDR3 sequence reads: CASSLYPSDFDDTQYF. The V call is TRBV11-2, the J call TRBJ2-3; TCRdb gives TRBD2 as the D gene, but with no DNA this cannot be confirmed. Germline V gene sequence: CDR1 SGHAT, CDR2 FQNNGV. The CDR3 is made up of 16 amino acids.

CDR3 residues: CASSYNPVGVLGQFF. This chain links TRBV6-2 or TRBV6-3 with TRBJ2-1; TCRdb calls TRBD2, which cannot be checked without DNA. CDR3 length: 15 residues. Germline V gene data show CDR1 as MNHEY and CDR2 as SVGEGT.

The rearrangement links TRBV4-1 to TRBJ1-5. The CDR3 consists of 13 residues. CDR1 and CDR2 (germline): MGHRA, YSYEKL. The CDR3 sequence: CASSQTDGSPQHF.

The chain recombines TRBV4-1 with TRBJ2-2; TCRdb selects TRBD2, and the lack of DNA leaves this call unchecked. CDR3 length: 15 amino acids. Germline V CDR1 and CDR2: MGHRA, YSYEKL. The CDR3 region is CASSHLPTSGGELFF.

The chain employs TRBV2 and TRBJ1-2. The germline gives CDR1 SNHLY, CDR2 FYNNEI. CDR3 size: 13 residues. Here the CDR3 reads CASSDGSNYGYTF. Full variable domain (rest looked up from reference TRBV2 and TRBJ1-2): EPEVTQTPSHQVTQMGQEVILRCVPISNHLYFYWYRQILGQKVEFLVSFYNNEISEKSEIFDDQFSVERPDGSNFTLKIRSTKLEDSAMYFCASSDGSNYGYTFGSGTRLTVV.

J is TRBJ2-1 and V is TRBV27; checking the TCRdb D call of TRBD2 is not possible without DNA. Germline V CDR1 and CDR2: MNHEY, SMNVEV (reference sequence). The CDR3 runs to 16 residues. CDR3 residues: CASSLDYPSSYNEQFF.

The V and J genes are TRBV5-1 and TRBJ2-1. Per the germline V gene, CDR1 is SGHRS and CDR2 is YFSETQ. CDR3 length: 13 residues. The CDR3 sequence: CASSLGVYLEQFF.

The V and J genes are TRBV3-1 and TRBJ2-6; no DNA is available, so the TRBD1 call from TCRdb remains unchecked. The CDR3 is 20 amino acids. In germline, CDR1 is LGHDT, CDR2 YNNKEL (reference sequence). The CDR3 sequence: CASSQDLGQTGLAGANVLTF.